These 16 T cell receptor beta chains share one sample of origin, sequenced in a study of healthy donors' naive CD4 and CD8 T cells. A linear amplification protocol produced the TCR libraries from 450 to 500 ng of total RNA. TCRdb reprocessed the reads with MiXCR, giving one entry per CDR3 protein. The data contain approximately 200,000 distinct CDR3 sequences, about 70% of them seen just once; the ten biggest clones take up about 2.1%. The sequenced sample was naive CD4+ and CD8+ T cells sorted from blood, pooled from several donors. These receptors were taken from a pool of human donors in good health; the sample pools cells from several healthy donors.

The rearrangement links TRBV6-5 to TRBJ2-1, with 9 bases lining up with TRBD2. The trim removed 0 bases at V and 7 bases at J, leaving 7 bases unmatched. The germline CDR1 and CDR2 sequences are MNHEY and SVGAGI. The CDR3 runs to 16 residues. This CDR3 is CASSYSLAGVVNEQFF. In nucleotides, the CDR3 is TGTGCCAGCAGTTACTCGTTAGCGGGAGTGGTAAATGAGCAGTTCTTC.

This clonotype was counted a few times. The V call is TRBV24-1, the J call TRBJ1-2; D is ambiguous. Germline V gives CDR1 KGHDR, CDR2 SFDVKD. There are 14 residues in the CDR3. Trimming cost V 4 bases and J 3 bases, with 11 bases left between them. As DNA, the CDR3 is TGTGCCACCAGTGAGTCGGACGGACACTATGGCTACACCTTC. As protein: CATSESDGHYGYTF.

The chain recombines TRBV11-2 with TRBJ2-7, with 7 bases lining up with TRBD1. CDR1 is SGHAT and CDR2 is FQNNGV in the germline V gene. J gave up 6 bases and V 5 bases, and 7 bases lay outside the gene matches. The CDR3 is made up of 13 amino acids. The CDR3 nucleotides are TGTGCCAGCAGCCCCCGGGACAGTGGCGAGCAGTACTTC. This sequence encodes CASSPRDSGEQYF.

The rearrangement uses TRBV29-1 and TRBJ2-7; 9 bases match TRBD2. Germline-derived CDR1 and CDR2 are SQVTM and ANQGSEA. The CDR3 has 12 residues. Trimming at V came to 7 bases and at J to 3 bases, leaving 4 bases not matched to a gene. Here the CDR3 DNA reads TGCAGCGCTAGCGGGACCCACTACGAGCAGTACTTC. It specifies CSASGTHYEQYF.

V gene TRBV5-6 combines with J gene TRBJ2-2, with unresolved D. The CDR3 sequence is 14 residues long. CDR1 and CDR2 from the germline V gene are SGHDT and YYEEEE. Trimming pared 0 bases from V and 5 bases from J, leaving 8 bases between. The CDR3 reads CASSLVPWTGELFF. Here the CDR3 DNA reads TGTGCCAGCAGCTTGGTACCGTGGACCGGGGAGCTGTTTTTT.

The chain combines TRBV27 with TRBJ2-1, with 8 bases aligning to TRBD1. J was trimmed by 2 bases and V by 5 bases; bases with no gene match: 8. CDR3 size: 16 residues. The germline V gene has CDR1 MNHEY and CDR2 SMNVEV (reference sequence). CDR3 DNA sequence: TGTGCCAGCAGTAGATCTTGGACAGGGACCTACAATGAGCAGTTCTTC. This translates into CASSRSWTGTYNEQFF.

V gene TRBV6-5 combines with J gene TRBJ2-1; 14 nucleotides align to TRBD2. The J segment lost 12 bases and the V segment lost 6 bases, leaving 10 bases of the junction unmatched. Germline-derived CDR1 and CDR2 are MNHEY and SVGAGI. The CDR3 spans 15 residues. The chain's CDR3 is CASRGLAGADSGQFF. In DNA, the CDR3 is TGTGCCAGCAGGGGACTAGCGGGAGCTGACTCCGGGCAGTTCTTC.

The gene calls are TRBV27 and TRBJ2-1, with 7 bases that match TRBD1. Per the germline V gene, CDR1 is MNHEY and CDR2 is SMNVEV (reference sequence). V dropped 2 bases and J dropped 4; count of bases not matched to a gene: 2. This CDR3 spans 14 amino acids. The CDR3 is CASSLRQGYNEQFF. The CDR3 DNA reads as TGTGCCAGCAGTTTACGACAGGGATACAATGAGCAGTTCTTC.

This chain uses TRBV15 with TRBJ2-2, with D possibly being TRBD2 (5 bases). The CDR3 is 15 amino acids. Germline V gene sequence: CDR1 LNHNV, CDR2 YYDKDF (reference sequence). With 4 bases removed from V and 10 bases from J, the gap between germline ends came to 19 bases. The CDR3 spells CATSNPGITREELFF. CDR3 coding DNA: TGTGCCACCAGCAATCCCGGGATAACAAGGGAGGAGCTGTTTTTT.

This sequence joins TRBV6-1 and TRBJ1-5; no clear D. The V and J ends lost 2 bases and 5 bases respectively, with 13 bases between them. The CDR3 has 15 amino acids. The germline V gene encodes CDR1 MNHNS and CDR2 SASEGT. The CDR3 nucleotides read TGTGCCAGCAGTGAAAATACGGCAGACCATCAGCCCCAGCATTTT. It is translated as CASSENTADHQPQHF.

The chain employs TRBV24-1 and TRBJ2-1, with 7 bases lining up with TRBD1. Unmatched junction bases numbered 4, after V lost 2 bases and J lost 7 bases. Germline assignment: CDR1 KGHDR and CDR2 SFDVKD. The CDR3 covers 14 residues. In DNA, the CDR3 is TGTGCCACCAGTGATTACAGGGGTCGGAATGAGCAGTTCTTC. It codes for CATSDYRGRNEQFF.

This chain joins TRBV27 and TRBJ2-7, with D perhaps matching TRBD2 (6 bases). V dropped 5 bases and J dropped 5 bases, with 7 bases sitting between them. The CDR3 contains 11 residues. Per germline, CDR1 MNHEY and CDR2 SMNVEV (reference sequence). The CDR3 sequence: CASSGGNEQYF. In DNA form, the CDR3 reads TGTGCCAGCAGTGGGGGGAACGAGCAGTACTTC.

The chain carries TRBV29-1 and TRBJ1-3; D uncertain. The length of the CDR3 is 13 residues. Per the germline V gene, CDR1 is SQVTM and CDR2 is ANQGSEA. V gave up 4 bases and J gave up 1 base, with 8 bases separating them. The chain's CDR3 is CSVGEESGNTIYF. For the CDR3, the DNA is TGCAGCGTTGGTGAGGAATCTGGAAACACCATATATTTT.

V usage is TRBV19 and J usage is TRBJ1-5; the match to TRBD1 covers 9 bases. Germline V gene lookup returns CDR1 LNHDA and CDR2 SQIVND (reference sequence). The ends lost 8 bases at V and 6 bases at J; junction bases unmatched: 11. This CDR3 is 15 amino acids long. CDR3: CASQRTGTGIQPQHF. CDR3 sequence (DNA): TGTGCCAGTCAGAGGACCGGGACAGGGATTCAGCCCCAGCATTTT.

CDR3 DNA: TGCAGCGTCCGGAGGCCTGAGCAGTTCTTC. It encodes CSVRRPEQFF. The genes are TRBV29-1 and TRBJ2-1; D is possibly TRBD2 (5 bases). V was trimmed by 6 bases and J by 9 bases, leaving 9 bases between them. The CDR3 covers 10 residues. Germline V gene sequence: CDR1 SQVTM, CDR2 ANQGSEA.

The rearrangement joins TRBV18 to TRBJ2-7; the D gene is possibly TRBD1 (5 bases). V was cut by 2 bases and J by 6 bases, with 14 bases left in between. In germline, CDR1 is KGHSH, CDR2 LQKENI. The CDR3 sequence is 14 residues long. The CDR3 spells CASSPLSKGLEQYF. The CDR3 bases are TGTGCCAGCTCACCATTATCTAAGGGGCTCGAGCAGTACTTC.